The rows below give T cell receptor beta chains drawn from one sample of a study of blood T cells in healthy people across ages. TCRdb reprocessed the 5' RACE reads with MiXCR, giving one entry per CDR3 protein. In the table there are more than 1.4 million distinct CDR3 sequences, around 42% of which are singletons. The sequenced material came from blood. These receptor sequences come from a young woman in good health. CDR3s include the opening cysteine and the closing phenylalanine or tryptophan. The D gene is left open where the match is weak. Rows give clone size only sometimes, using once, few, many, or a class for an expanded clone.

TRBV6-4	TRBJ2-1	-	-	TGTGCCAGCAGTGAGAGGGGGTGGACGGGTGAGCAGTTCTTC	CASSERGWTGEQFF
TRBV7-6	TRBJ2-7	TRBD2	-	TGTGCCAGCAGCTTAGCCGCTGGCTTAGCGGGATCGAACTACGAGCAGTACTTC	CASSLAAGLAGSNYEQYF
TRBV7-2	TRBJ2-3	-	few	TGTGCCAGCAGCTTAACCCAGACTAGCACAGATACGCAGTATTTT	CASSLTQTSTDTQYF
TRBV20-1	TRBJ2-7	-	-	TGCAGCGGCGGACAGACCTTCTCCTCCTACGAGCAGTACTTC	CSGGQTFSSYEQYF
TRBV4-2	TRBJ1-5	TRBD1	few	TGTGCCAGCAGCCAAGAGGACAGGGATTGGGCCCAGCCCCAGCATTTT	CASSQEDRDWAQPQHF
TRBV20-1	TRBJ2-3	TRBD2	-	TGCAGTGCTACCGGGACTACAAACACAGATACGCAGTATTTT	CSATGTTNTDTQYF
TRBV6-2/TRBV6-3	TRBJ2-7	-	few	TGTGCCTTGAGTCGGGAGACGCTCAATGAGCAGTACTTC	CALSRETLNEQYF
TRBV6-5	TRBJ1-5	TRBD1	-	TGTGCCAGCAGTTACCCAACAGGGGATGGGAATCAGCCCCAGCATTTT	CASSYPTGDGNQPQHF
TRBV11-2	TRBJ1-2	-	-	TGTGCCAGCAGCTTCAACGACGGTCCGGAAGGCTACACCTTC	CASSFNDGPEGYTF
TRBV10-3	TRBJ2-2	TRBD2	-	TGTGCCATCAGTGACGTAGCGGGGGGGCCGAACACCGGGGAGCTGTTTTTT	CAISDVAGGPNTGELFF
TRBV7-2	TRBJ2-3	-	-	TGTGCCAGCAGCTCCGGCCGGGCCTTAAACACAGATACGCAGTATTTT	CASSSGRALNTDTQYF
TRBV5-1	TRBJ2-5	-	few	TGCGCCAGCAGCTTGGGCGCAGGGAACCAAGAGACCCAGTACTTC	CASSLGAGNQETQYF
TRBV6-5	TRBJ2-5	TRBD1	few	TGTGCCAGCAGCGAGGGGGCTGTGGGGGAGACCCAGTACTTC	CASSEGAVGETQYF
TRBV27	TRBJ2-1	TRBD2	few	TGTGCCAGCAGTTCCCTTAGCGGGGGGGGGTACAATGAGCAGTTCTTC	CASSSLSGGGYNEQFF
TRBV19	TRBJ2-7	-	-	TGTGCCAGTAGTCAGACTCCCACCTACGAGCAGTACTTC	CASSQTPTYEQYF
TRBV20-1	TRBJ2-3	TRBD2	few	TGCAGTCCTAGGACTAGCGATACAGATACGCAGTATTTT	CSPRTSDTDTQYF
TRBV20-1	TRBJ2-7	-	few	TGCAGTGCTAGTCCGTCAGAACCTTCCTACGAGCAGTACTTC	CSASPSEPSYEQYF
TRBV28	TRBJ2-1	-	-	TGTGCCAGCGGACAGGCGGGGGCGTCCTACGAGCAGTTCTTC	CASGQAGASYEQFF
TRBV29-1	TRBJ2-5	-	-	TGCAGCGTTGAACAAGGGACCCAGTACTTC	CSVEQGTQYF
TRBV7-2	TRBJ2-7	TRBD1	-	TGTGCCAGCAGCTCAGACTCCGGGACAGGGGCGTACGAGCAGTACTTC	CASSSDSGTGAYEQYF